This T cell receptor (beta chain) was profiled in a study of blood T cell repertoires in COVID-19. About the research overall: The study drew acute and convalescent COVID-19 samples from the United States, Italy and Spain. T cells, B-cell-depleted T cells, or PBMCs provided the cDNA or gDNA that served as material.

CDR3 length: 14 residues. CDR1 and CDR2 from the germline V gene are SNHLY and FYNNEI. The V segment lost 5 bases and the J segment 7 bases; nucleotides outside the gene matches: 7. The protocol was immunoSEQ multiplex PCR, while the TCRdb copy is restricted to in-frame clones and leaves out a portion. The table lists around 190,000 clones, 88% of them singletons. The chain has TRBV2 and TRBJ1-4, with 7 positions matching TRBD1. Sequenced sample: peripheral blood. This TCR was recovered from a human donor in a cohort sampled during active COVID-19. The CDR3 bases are TGTGCCAGCAGTATAGGGGGCTCGAGTGAAAAACTGTTTTTT. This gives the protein CASSIGGSSEKLFF.